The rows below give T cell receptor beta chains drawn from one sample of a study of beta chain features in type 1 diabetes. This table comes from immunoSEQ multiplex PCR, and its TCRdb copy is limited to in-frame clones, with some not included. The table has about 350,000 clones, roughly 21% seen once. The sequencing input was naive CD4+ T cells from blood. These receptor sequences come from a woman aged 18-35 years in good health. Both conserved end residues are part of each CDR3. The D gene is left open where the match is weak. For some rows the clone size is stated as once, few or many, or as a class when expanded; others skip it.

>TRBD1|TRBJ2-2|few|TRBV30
TGTGCCTGGAGTAAGGGACAGGGAACCGGGGAGCTGTTTTTT
CAWSKGQGTGELFF
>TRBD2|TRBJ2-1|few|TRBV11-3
TGTGCCAGCAGCTTAGGGCTAGCGGGGTCGCGGAGGGTCTTC
CASSLGLAGSRRVF
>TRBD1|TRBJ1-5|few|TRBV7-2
TGTGCCAGCAGCGGTAGACAGGGCCAGCCCCAGCATTTT
CASSGRQGQPQHF
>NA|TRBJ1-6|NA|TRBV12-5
TGTGCTAGTGGTTTGGTACTTGGGGCCACCTATAATTCACCCCTCCACTTT
CASGLVLGATYNSPLHF
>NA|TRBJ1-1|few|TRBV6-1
TGTGCCAGCAGTTCCCTTACAGGGAACACTGAAGCTTTCTTT
CASSSLTGNTEAFF
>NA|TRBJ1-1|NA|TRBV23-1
TGCGCCAGCAGTCAATCTGGATCACTACCTATGAACACTGAAGCTTTCTTT
CASSQSGSLPMNTEAFF
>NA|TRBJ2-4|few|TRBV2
TGTGCCAGCAGTGATGGAGATAGGGGCATTCAGTACTTC
CASSDGDRGIQYF
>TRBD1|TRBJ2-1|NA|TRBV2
TGTGCCAGCAGGGGACAGGGTGGCAATGAGCAGTTCTTC
CASRGQGGNEQFF
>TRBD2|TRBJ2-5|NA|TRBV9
TGTGCCAGCAGTTTTAGCGGGAAAGAGACCCAGTACTTC
CASSFSGKETQYF
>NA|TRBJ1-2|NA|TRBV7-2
TGTGCCAGCAGCTTAGATTTCAGCGAGCGCCGCTACACCTTC
CASSLDFSERRYTF
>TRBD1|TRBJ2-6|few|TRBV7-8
TGTGCCAGCAGCTTTGGACAGGTGGCTGGGGCCAACGTCCTGACTTTC
CASSFGQVAGANVLTF
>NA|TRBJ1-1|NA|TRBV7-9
TGTGCCAGCAGCTCCGGTTCTAACACTGAAGCTTTCTTT
CASSSGSNTEAFF
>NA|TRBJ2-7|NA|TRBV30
TGTGCCTTTGGAGGACCCAGGGGCACCTACGAGCAGTACTTC
CAFGGPRGTYEQYF
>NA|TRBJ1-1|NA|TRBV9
TGTGCCAGCAGCGTAGACAGTGGGACTACCACTGAGGCTTTCTTT
CASSVDSGTTTEAFF
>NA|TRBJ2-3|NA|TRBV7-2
TGTGCCAGCGAGGGTAACACAGATACGCAGTATTTT
CASEGNTDTQYF
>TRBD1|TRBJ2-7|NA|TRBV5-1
TGCGCCAGCAGCGTCGGACAGGGAGGCGAGCAGTACTTC
CASSVGQGGEQYF
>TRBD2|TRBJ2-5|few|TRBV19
TGTGCCAGTACCCTGCGGCGGGGGGAGACCCAGTACTTC
CASTLRRGETQYF
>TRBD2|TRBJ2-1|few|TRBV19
TGTGCCAGTAGTTTAACTAGCGGGGGGCGCTCCTACAATGAGCAGTTCTTC
CASSLTSGGRSYNEQFF
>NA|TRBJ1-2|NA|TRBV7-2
TGTGCCAGCAGTTACCCGGGGGGAGCCAGGGGCGATGGCTACACCTTC
CASSYPGGARGDGYTF
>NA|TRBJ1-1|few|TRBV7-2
TGTGCCAGCAGAGGAACGGGACATTTTGAAGCTTTCTTT
CASRGTGHFEAFF
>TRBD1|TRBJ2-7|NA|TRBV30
TGTGCCTGGAGTGGGGACAGGGGACCTTACGAGCAGTACTTC
CAWSGDRGPYEQYF
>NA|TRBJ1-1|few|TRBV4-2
TGTGCCAGCAGCCAAGAGGGGCGGACTGAAGCTTTCTTT
CASSQEGRTEAFF
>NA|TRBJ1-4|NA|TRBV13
TGTGCCAGCAGCTTAGGGACCGCCTACACGAGGAAACTGTTTTTT
CASSLGTAYTRKLFF
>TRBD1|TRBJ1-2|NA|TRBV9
TGTGCCAGCAGCGTACAGGGGGACTATGGCTACACCTTC
CASSVQGDYGYTF
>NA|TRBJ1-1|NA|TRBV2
TGTGCCAGCAGTGTGTTTCACACCACTGAAGCTTTCTTT
CASSVFHTTEAFF
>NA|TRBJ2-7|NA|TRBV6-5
TGTGCCAGCAGGCAGAATAACAGGGTTACCTACGAGCAGTACTTC
CASRQNNRVTYEQYF
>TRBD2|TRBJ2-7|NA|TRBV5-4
TGTGCCAGCAGTTCCGGGGGGGGTCTGGTCGAGCAGTACTTC
CASSSGGGLVEQYF
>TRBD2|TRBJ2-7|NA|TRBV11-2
TGTGCCACCACCCCCGGACTAGCGGGAGGCTACGAGCAGTACTTC
CATTPGLAGGYEQYF
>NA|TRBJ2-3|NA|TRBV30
TGTGCCTGGAGTGTAGACTATAGTGGTTCTAATACGCAGTATTTT
CAWSVDYSGSNTQYF
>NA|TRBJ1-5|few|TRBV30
TGTGCCTGGAGTGTAAGGGGCGGTCAGCCCCAGCATTTT
CAWSVRGGQPQHF
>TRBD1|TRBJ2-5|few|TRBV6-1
TGTGCCAGCACACGGACAGGGGAGACCCAGTACTTC
CASTRTGETQYF
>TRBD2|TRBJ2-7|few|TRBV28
TGTGCCAGCAGCTCGCTAGCGGGAGGGCCCTACGAGCAGTACTTC
CASSSLAGGPYEQYF
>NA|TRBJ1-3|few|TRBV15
TGTGCCACCAGCAGAGAGGTTTCGGGCTCTGGAAACACCATATATTTT
CATSREVSGSGNTIYF
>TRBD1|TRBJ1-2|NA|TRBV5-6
TGTGCCAGCAGCTTGGAAGGGACAGGATTCTATGGCTACACCTTC
CASSLEGTGFYGYTF
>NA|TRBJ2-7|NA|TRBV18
TGTGCCAGCTCACCGTCAGGGGCCAGCTACGAGCAGTACTTC
CASSPSGASYEQYF
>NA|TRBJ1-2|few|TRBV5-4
TGTGCCAGCAGCTTGGCGAGTTATGGCTACACCTTC
CASSLASYGYTF
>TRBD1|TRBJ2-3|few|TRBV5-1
TGCGCCAGCAGCTCTCAGGGGGCCGATACGCAGTATTTT
CASSSQGADTQYF
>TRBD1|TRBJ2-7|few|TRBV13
TGTGCCAGCAGCTTGCGGACAGGGAACAACGAGCAGTACTTC
CASSLRTGNNEQYF
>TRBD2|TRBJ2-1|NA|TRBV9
TGTGCCAGCAGCGTCCGACTAGCGGGAGTCGACAATGAGCAGCTCTTC
CASSVRLAGVDNEQLF
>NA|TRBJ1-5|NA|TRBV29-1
TGCAGCGTTGAGATGGAGGGTCAGCCCCAGCATTTT
CSVEMEGQPQHF
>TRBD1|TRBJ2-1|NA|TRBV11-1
TGTGCCAGCAGCTTCCCGACAGGGGCCTCACCATCCTACAATGAGCAGTTCTTC
CASSFPTGASPSYNEQFF
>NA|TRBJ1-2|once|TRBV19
TGTGCCAGTAGTGGCCCGAACAGGGATTGGCATGGCTACACCTTC
CASSGPNRDWHGYTF
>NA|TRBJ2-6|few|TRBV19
TGTGCCAGTAGTATAGGGGGGACTCCCTCTGGGGCCAACGTCCTGACTTTC
CASSIGGTPSGANVLTF
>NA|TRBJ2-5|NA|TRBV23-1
TGCGCCAGCAGTCGGGAGGGGGTACAAGAGACCCAGTACTTC
CASSREGVQETQYF
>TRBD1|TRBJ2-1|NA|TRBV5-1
TGCGCCAGCAGCTTGGAAGGGACAGCCTACAATGAGCAGTTCTTC
CASSLEGTAYNEQFF
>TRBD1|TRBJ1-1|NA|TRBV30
TGTGCCTGGAGTCGCCTTGACAGGGGGGACACTGAAGCTTTCTTT
CAWSRLDRGDTEAFF
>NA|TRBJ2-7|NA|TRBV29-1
TGCAGCGTTGAAGATCCGGCTGAGGGCCCCGATAACTACGAGCAGTACTTC
CSVEDPAEGPDNYEQYF